The rows below give T cell receptor beta chains drawn from one sample of a study of blood T cell repertoires in COVID-19. Here immunoSEQ multiplex PCR was the method, and the copy in TCRdb shows in-frame clones only, minus some. The profile shows roughly 300,000 clones, approximately 85% of them singletons. Sequenced: peripheral blood. The receptors stem from a human donor in a cohort sampled during active COVID-19. Each CDR3 is given with its conserved first and last residue. Each record gives: J gene, V gene, D gene, CDR3 protein, CDR3 DNA. The D gene is left open where the match is weak.

>TRBJ2-1|TRBV2|NA
CASSLQGFDRNEQFF
TGTGCCAGCAGTCTACAGGGTTTTGACCGGAATGAGCAGTTCTTC
>TRBJ2-1|TRBV7-3|NA
CASSPLGGTREQFF
TGTGCCAGCAGCCCCCTGGGGGGAACTAGGGAGCAGTTCTTC
>TRBJ1-3|TRBV3-1/TRBV3-2|NA
CASSLPQQGRGNTIYF
TGTGCCAGCAGCTTACCCCAACAGGGTCGTGGAAACACCATATATTTT
>TRBJ2-5|TRBV18|NA
CASSPEGTETQYF
TGTGCCAGCTCCCCGGAGGGCACGGAGACCCAGTACTTC
>TRBJ1-2|TRBV7-2|NA
CASSPFEVNYGYTF
TGTGCCAGCAGCCCCTTCGAGGTGAACTATGGCTACACCTTC
>TRBJ2-2|TRBV24-1|NA
CATSDWSGELFF
TGTGCCACCAGTGATTGGAGCGGGGAGCTGTTTTTT
>TRBJ1-2|TRBV10-3|TRBD1
CAISGHLIGTEIF
TGTGCCATCAGTGGGCACCTTATAGGGACAGAGATATTC
>TRBJ2-3|TRBV6-2/TRBV6-3|NA
CASSDMTESTDTQYF
TGTGCCAGCAGTGACATGACAGAGAGCACAGATACGCAGTATTTT
>TRBJ2-7|TRBV5-1|TRBD1
CASSSGQGHYEQYF
TGCGCCAGCAGCTCTGGACAGGGACACTACGAGCAGTACTTC
>TRBJ2-1|TRBV27|TRBD1
CASSLDPGTGGREQFF
TGTGCCAGCAGTTTGGACCCCGGGACAGGGGGCAGGGAGCAGTTCTTC
>TRBJ2-3|TRBV7-2|NA
CASTKGGNTDTQYF
TGTGCCAGCACCAAAGGCGGGAACACAGATACGCAGTATTTT
>TRBJ2-1|TRBV12-2|NA
CASRLRGRTDYNEQFF
TGTGCAAGTCGCTTACGCGGGAGGACCGACTACAATGAGCAGTTCTTC
>TRBJ1-1|TRBV27|NA
CASSYRGEAFF
TGTGCCAGCAGTTATAGGGGTGAAGCTTTCTTT
>TRBJ2-2|TRBV7-6|TRBD2
CASSLGGLAAGELFF
TGTGCCAGCAGCTTAGGGGGACTAGCCGCCGGGGAGCTGTTTTTT
>TRBJ2-1|TRBV5-5|TRBD2
CASSLVLAGLSGNEQFF
TGTGCCAGCAGCTTGGTTCTAGCGGGACTTTCTGGTAATGAGCAGTTCTTC
>TRBJ1-5|TRBV6-5|NA
CASSYAAGGNQPQHF
TGTGCCAGCAGTTATGCGGCCGGGGGAAATCAGCCCCAGCATTTT
>TRBJ1-6|TRBV3-1/TRBV3-2|NA
CASSQGSDNSPLHF
TGTGCCAGCAGCCAAGGTTCGGATAATTCACCCCTCCACTTT